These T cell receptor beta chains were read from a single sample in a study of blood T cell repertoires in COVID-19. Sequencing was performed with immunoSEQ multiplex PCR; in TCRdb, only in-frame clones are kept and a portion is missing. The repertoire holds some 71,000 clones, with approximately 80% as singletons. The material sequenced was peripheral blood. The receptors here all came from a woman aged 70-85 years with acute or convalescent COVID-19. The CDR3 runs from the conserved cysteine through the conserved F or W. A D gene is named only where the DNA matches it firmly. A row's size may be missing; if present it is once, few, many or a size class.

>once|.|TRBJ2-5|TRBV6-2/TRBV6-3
TGTGCCAGCAGCAACGCGGAGACCCAGTACTTC
CASSNAETQYF
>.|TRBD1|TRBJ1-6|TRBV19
TGTGCCAGTAGTCCGGGACAGGGGCATTCACCCCTCCACTTT
CASSPGQGHSPLHF
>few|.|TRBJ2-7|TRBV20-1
TGCAGTGCTAGGGCCCTCTACGAGCAGTACTTC
CSARALYEQYF
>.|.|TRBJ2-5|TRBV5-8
TGTGCCAGCAGCCAGGAGGAAGGGACCCAGTACTTC
CASSQEEGTQYF
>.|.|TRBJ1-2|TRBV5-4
TGTGCCAGCAGCTTGGCAGGGGAGACCTATGGCTACACCTTC
CASSLAGETYGYTF
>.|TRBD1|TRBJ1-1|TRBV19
TGTGCCAGTAGTATTCCAGGGGGCGCAGACACTGAAGCTTTCTTT
CASSIPGGADTEAFF
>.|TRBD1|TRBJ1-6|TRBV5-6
TGTGCCAGCAGCTTGACAGGGGCCCAGCCCCTCCACTTT
CASSLTGAQPLHF
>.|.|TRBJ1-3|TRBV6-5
TGTGCCAGTTCGACAGGCTCTGGAAACACCATATATTTT
CASSTGSGNTIYF
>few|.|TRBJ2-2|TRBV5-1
TGCGCCAGCAGTTTCCCTACGAACACCGGGGAGCTGTTTTTT
CASSFPTNTGELFF
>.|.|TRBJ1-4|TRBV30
TGTGCCTGGAGTGTAGTACAGTATGAAAAACTGTTTTTT
CAWSVVQYEKLFF
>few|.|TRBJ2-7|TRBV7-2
TGTGCCAGCAGCTTAACTCCAGGCAAAGAGCAGTACTTC
CASSLTPGKEQYF
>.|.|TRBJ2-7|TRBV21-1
TGTGCCAGCAGCAAAGGCGGGGCGGGAGGGCCTTGCCACGAGCAGTACTTC
CASSKGGAGGPCHEQYF
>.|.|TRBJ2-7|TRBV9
TGTGCCAGCAGCGTAGCCCCGACGGGGACCTACGAGCAGTACTTC
CASSVAPTGTYEQYF
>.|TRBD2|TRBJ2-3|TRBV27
TGTGCCAGCAGTTTACAGCGGGGGGCAGATACGCAGTATTTT
CASSLQRGADTQYF
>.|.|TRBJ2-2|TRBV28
TGTGCCAGCAGTTTAGCCTTCAGGGGAGCCCCTAGGACCGGGGAGCTGTTTTTT
CASSLAFRGAPRTGELFF
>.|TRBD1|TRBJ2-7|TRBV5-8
TGTGCCAGCAGCTTTTCGGGACAGGGGACCTACGAGCAGTACTTC
CASSFSGQGTYEQYF
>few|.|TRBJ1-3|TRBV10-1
TGCGCCAGCAGTGGACAAGCCTCTGGAAACACCATATATTTT
CASSGQASGNTIYF
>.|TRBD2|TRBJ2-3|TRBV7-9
TGTGCCAGCAGCTTTCTAGCGGGGGGTTCAGATACGCAGTATTTT
CASSFLAGGSDTQYF
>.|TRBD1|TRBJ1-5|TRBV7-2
TGTGCCAGCAGCTTAGGCGACAGGGGTTTTTTCAATCAGCCCCAGCATTTT
CASSLGDRGFFNQPQHF
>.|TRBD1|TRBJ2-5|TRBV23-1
TGCGCCAGCAGTCAATCTATGGACAGGGGAGAAGAGACCCAGTACTTC
CASSQSMDRGEETQYF
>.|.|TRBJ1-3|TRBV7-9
TGTGCCAGCAGCTCAAACCTCCGAGCCCAATTCTCTGGAAACACCATATATTTT
CASSSNLRAQFSGNTIYF